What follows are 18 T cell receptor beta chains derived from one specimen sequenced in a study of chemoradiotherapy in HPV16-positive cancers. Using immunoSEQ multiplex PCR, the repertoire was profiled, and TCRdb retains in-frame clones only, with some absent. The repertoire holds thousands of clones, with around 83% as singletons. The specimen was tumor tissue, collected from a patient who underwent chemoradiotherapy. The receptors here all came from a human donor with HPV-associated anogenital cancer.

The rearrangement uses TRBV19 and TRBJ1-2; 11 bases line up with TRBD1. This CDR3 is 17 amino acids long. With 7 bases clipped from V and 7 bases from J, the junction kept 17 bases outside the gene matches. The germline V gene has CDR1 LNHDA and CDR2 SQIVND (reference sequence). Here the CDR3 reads CASTHNLRTGGSRGYTF. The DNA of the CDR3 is TGTGCCAGTACTCATAATCTAAGGACAGGGGGCTCCCGTGGCTACACCTTC.

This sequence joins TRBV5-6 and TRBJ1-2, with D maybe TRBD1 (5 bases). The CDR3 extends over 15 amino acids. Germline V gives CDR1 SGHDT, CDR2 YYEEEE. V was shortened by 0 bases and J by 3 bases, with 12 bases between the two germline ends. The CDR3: CASSLGTSRDYGYTF. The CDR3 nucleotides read TGTGCCAGCAGCTTGGGCACGAGCAGGGACTATGGCTACACCTTC.

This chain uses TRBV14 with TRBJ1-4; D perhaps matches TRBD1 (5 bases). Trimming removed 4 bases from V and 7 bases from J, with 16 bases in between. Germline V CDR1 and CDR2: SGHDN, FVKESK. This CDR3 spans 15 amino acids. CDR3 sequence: CASSPFGGGGEKLFF. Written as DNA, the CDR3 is TGTGCCAGCAGCCCATTCGGGGGAGGCGGTGAAAAACTGTTTTTT.

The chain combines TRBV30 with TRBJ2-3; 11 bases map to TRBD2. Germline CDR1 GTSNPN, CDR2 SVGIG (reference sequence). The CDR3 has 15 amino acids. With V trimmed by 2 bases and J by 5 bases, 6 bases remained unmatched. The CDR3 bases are TGTGCCTGGAGTATAGCGGGGGGGCTGGAAGATACGCAGTATTTT. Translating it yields CAWSIAGGLEDTQYF.

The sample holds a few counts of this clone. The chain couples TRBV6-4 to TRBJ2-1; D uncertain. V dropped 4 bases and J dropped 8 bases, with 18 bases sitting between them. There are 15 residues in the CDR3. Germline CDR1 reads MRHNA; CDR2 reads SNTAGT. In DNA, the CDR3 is TGTGCCAGCAGTGCATCGACTGATGGCCCTGATGAGCAGTTCTTC. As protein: CASSASTDGPDEQFF.

The CDR3 sequence is CASSLGGGTQYF. The DNA of the CDR3 is TGTGCCAGCAGCTTAGGAGGGGGGACCCAGTACTTC. This chain uses TRBV7-2 with TRBJ2-5, with D possibly being TRBD1 (6 bases). Per the germline V gene, CDR1 is SGHTA and CDR2 is FQGNSA. The CDR3 loop spans 12 amino acids. V dropped 1 base and J dropped 7 bases, with 7 bases sitting between them. Based on the CDR3 plus reference TRBV7-2 and TRBJ2-5, the full variable domain is GAGVSQSPSNKVTEKGKDVELRCDPISGHTALYWYRQSLGQGLEFLIYFQGNSAPDKSGLPSDRFSAERTGGSVSTLTIQRTQQEDSAVYLCASSLGGGTQYFGPGTRLLVL.

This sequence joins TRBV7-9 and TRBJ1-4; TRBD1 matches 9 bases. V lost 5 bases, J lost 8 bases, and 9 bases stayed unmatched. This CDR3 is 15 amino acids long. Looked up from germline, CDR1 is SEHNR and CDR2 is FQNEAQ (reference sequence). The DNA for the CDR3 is TGTGCCAGCAGCCAAGCCGGGACAGGGTTCGAAAAACTGTTTTTT. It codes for CASSQAGTGFEKLFF. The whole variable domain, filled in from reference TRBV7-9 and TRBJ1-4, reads DTGVSQNPRHKITKRGQNVTFRCDPISEHNRLYWYRQTLGQGPEFLTYFQNEAQLEKSRLLSDRFSAERPKGSFSTLEIQRTEQGDSAMYLCASSQAGTGFEKLFFGSGTQLSVL.

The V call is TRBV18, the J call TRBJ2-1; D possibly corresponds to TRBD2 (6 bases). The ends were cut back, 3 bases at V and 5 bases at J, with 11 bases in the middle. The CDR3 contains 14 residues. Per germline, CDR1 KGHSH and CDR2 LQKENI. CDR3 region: CASSPRDSHNEQFF. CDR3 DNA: TGTGCCAGCTCACCCCGGGACTCACACAATGAGCAGTTCTTC.

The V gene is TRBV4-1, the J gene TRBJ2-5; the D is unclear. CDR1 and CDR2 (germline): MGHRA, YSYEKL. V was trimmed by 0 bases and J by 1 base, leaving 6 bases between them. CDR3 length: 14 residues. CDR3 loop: CASSQDISQETQYF. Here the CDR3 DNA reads TGCGCCAGCAGCCAAGATATCAGCCAAGAGACCCAGTACTTC.

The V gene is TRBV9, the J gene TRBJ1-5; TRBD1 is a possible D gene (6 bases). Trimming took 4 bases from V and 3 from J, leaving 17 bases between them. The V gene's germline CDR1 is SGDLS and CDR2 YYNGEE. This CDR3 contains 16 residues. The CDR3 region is CASSSDAGVYNQPQHF. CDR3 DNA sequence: TGTGCCAGCAGCTCAGATGCAGGGGTGTACAATCAGCCCCAGCATTTT.

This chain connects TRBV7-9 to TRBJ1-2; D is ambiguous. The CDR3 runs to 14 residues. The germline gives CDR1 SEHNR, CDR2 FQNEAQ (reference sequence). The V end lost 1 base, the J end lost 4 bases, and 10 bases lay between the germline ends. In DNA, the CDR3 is TGTGCCAGCAGCTTAGTCAGTGGATTCTATGGCTACACCTTC. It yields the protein CASSLVSGFYGYTF.

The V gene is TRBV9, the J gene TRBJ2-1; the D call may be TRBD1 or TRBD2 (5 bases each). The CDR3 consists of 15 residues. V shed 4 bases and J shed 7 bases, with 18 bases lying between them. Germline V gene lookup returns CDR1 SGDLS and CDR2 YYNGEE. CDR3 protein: CASSPSGTPPNEQFF. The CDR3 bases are TGTGCCAGCAGCCCCTCCGGGACCCCGCCGAATGAGCAGTTCTTC.

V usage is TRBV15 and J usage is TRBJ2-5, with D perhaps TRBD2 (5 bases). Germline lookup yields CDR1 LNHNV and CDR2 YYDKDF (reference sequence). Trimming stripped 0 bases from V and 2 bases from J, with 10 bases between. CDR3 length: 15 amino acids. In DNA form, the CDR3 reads TGTGCCACCAGCAGAGATCCCAGCGGTCAAGAGACCCAGTACTTC. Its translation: CATSRDPSGQETQYF.

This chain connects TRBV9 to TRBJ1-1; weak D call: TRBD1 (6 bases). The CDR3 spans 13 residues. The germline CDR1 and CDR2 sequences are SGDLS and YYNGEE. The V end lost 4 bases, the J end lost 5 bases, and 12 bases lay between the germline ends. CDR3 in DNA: TGTGCCAGCAGCTTGGGGGCGCGGACTGAAGCTTTCTTT. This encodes CASSLGARTEAFF.

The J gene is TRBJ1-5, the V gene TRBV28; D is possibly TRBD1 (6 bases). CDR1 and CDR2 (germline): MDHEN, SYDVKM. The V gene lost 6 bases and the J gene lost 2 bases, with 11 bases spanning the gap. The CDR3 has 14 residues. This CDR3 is CASRRGAGNQPQHF. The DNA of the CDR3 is TGTGCCAGCAGGCGGGGGGCAGGCAATCAGCCCCAGCATTTT.

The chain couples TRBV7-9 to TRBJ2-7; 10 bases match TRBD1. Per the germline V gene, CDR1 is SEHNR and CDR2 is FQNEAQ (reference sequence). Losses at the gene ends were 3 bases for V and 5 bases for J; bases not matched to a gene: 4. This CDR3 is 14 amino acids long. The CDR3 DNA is TGTGCCAGCAGCTTTCGGGACAGGGGTAACGAGCAGTACTTC. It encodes CASSFRDRGNEQYF.

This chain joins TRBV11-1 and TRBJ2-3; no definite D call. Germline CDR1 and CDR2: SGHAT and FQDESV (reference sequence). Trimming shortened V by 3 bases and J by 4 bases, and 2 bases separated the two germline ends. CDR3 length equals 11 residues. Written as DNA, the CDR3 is TGTGCCAGCAGCTTCTCAGATACGCAGTATTTT. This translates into CASSFSDTQYF.

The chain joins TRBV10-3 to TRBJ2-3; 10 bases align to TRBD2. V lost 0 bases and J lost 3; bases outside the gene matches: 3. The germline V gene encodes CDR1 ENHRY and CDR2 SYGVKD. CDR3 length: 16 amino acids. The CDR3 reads CAISESASGGTDTQYF. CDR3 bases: TGTGCCATCAGTGAGTCTGCTAGCGGGGGTACAGATACGCAGTATTTT.